The subject of this entry is one T cell receptor (beta chain). This sample is drawn from a study of blood T cell repertoires in COVID-19. Sequencing used immunoSEQ multiplex PCR; TCRdb keeps in-frame clones, though not all of them. The sample shows 110,000 or so clones, roughly 87% of them seen only once. The CDR3 sequence is 14 residues long. Germline CDR1 is KGHSH and CDR2 is LQKENI. Trimming took 1 base from V and 2 from J, leaving 8 bases between them. Sample: peripheral blood. This TCR was sampled from a human donor in a cohort sampled during active COVID-19. The genes are TRBV18 and TRBJ2-5; D not resolved. The CDR3 coding sequence is TGTGCCAGCTCACCACGTAACAGTCAAGAGACCCAGTACTTC. Amino acids: CASSPRNSQETQYF.